Shown below are 21 T cell receptor beta chains from a single sample sequenced in a study of PD-L1 blockade in urothelial cancer. Assay used: immunoSEQ multiplex PCR; TCRdb lists only in-frame clones, some missing. Of fewer than 45,000 clones in the sample, 82% were seen once. The source material was PBMCs, sampled around atezolizumab (anti-PD-L1) treatment. The receptors derive from a man between 65 and 79 years old with urothelial cancer.

This clone was detected a few times. The chain couples TRBV19 to TRBJ1-2; perhaps TRBD1 as D (5 bases). Germline V CDR1 and CDR2: LNHDA, SQIVND (reference sequence). CDR3 size: 13 residues. V was clipped by 3 bases and J by 10 bases, with 15 bases between them. The CDR3 DNA reads TGTGCCAGTAGTATTTCCATCTCGGGGGACTACACCTTC. Its protein product is CASSISISGDYTF.

This chain links TRBV7-8 with TRBJ2-7, with D possibly TRBD2 on 7 matching bases. Deletions cut 5 bases from V and 7 bases from J, with 12 bases between. The CDR3 has 12 residues. In germline, CDR1 is SGHVS, CDR2 FQNEAQ. CDR3 protein: CASSAGGLEQYF. As DNA, the CDR3 is TGTGCCAGCAGCGCCGGGGGGCTTGAGCAGTACTTC.

The rearrangement links TRBV19 to TRBJ1-1; 9 bases agree with TRBD1. The CDR3 has 16 residues. The V segment lost 6 bases and the J segment 5 bases; nucleotides outside the gene matches: 13. CDR1 is LNHDA, CDR2 SQIVND, per germline (reference sequence). This chain's CDR3 is CASRNRPGQGGTEAFF. For the CDR3, the DNA is TGTGCCAGTAGAAACCGACCGGGACAGGGAGGTACTGAAGCTTTCTTT. The whole variable domain, remainder taken from reference TRBV19 and TRBJ1-1, is DGGITQSPKYLFRKEGQNVTLSCEQNLNHDAMYWYRQDPGQGLRLIYYSQIVNDFQKGDIAEGYSVSREKKESFPLTVTSAQKNPTAFYLCASRNRPGQGGTEAFFGQGTRLTVV.

The gene calls are TRBV20-1 and TRBJ1-4; TRBD1 aligns across 7 bases. The CDR3 covers 11 residues. Trimming removed 8 bases from V and 8 bases from J; junction bases left unmatched: 5. Per the germline V gene, CDR1 is DFQATT and CDR2 is SNEGSKA (reference sequence). The CDR3 sequence: CSQGVGEKLFF. The DNA of the CDR3 is TGCAGTCAGGGGGTCGGGGAAAAACTGTTTTTT.

This rearrangement joins TRBV27 to TRBJ2-7; 7 bases fit TRBD2. Trimming at V came to 6 bases and at J to 7 bases, leaving 6 bases not matched to a gene. Germline CDR1 reads MNHEY; CDR2 reads SMNVEV (reference sequence). This CDR3 is built from 12 residues. CDR3 DNA: TGTGCCAGCAGCAGACTAGCTGGGGAGCAGTACTTC. This sequence encodes CASSRLAGEQYF.

J is TRBJ2-3 and V is TRBV15; 7 nucleotides agree with TRBD2. Germline V gene sequence: CDR1 LNHNV, CDR2 YYDKDF (reference sequence). Losses at the gene ends were 1 base for V and 3 bases for J; bases not matched to a gene: 7. The length of the CDR3 is 16 residues. In DNA, the CDR3 is TGTGCCACCAGCAGAGGGGGGGGAGTTGAGACAGATACGCAGTATTTT. Protein sequence: CATSRGGGVETDTQYF. The variable domain in full, with the rest retrieved from reference TRBV15 and TRBJ2-3, is DAMVIQNPRYQVTQFGKPVTLSCSQTLNHNVMYWYQQKSSQAPKLLFHYYDKDFNNEADTPDNFQSRRPNTSFCFLDIRSPGLGDTAMYLCATSRGGGVETDTQYFGPGTRLTVL.

The chain is built from TRBV5-4 and TRBJ2-5; 7 bases line up with TRBD1. From germline, CDR1 is SGHNT and CDR2 YYREEE (reference sequence). V lost 6 bases and J lost 2; bases outside the gene matches: 10. The CDR3 has 15 amino acids. This CDR3 reads CASNLRVGQQETQYF. The CDR3 DNA sequence: TGTGCCAGCAACCTCCGGGTGGGACAGCAAGAGACCCAGTACTTC.

The V gene is TRBV9, the J gene TRBJ1-3; D gene ambiguous. Looked up from germline, CDR1 is SGDLS and CDR2 is YYNGEE. Trimming cost V 0 bases and J 0 bases, with 7 bases left between them. The CDR3 sequence is 15 residues long. CDR3 DNA: TGTGCCAGCAGCGTAGCCCCCAGCTCTGGAAACACCATATATTTT. Amino acid sequence: CASSVAPSSGNTIYF.

The CDR3 DNA is TGTGCCAGCAGTATCAAGGGACAGGGGTACGAGCAGTACTTC. It translates to CASSIKGQGYEQYF. The chain carries TRBV2 and TRBJ2-7; 10 nucleotides line up with TRBD1. Trimming removed 5 bases from V and 4 bases from J; junction bases left unmatched: 5. The germline V gene has CDR1 SNHLY and CDR2 FYNNEI. The CDR3 spans 14 residues. Filled out from reference TRBV2 and TRBJ2-7, the complete variable domain reads EPEVTQTPSHQVTQMGQEVILRCVPISNHLYFYWYRQILGQKVEFLVSFYNNEISEKSEIFDDQFSVERPDGSNFTLKIRSTKLEDSAMYFCASSIKGQGYEQYFGPGTRLTVT.

This clone was counted a few times. The chain is built from TRBV28 and TRBJ2-1; the match to TRBD2 covers 8 bases. The CDR3 loop spans 15 amino acids. The J segment lost 7 bases and the V segment lost 4 bases, leaving 9 bases of the junction unmatched. Germline CDR1 is MDHEN and CDR2 is SYDVKM. CDR3 sequence (DNA): TGTGCCAGCAGTTCCGGACTAGCCTCGGGGAATGAGCAGTTCTTC. This codes for CASSSGLASGNEQFF.

As DNA, the CDR3 is TGTGCCAGCAGTGAATATCTAAATCGGGTGGAGACCCAGTACTTC. It codes for CASSEYLNRVETQYF. This chain uses TRBV6-1 with TRBJ2-5, with D hard to call. V was cut by 2 bases and J by 5 bases, with 15 bases left in between. Germline CDR1 MNHNS, CDR2 SASEGT. CDR3 length: 15 residues.

This clone was seen once. The chain recombines TRBV19 with TRBJ2-3; no reliable D call. Germline loops: CDR1 LNHDA, CDR2 SQIVND (reference sequence). The CDR3 extends over 14 amino acids. Trimming shortened V by 5 bases and J by 0 bases, and 9 bases separated the two germline ends. The CDR3 is CASSAGFSTDTQYF. The CDR3 coding sequence is TGTGCCAGTAGTGCCGGTTTTAGCACAGATACGCAGTATTTT.

The chain couples TRBV7-9 to TRBJ2-2, with a tentative D call TRBD1 (6 bases). Germline CDR1 SEHNR, CDR2 FQNEAQ (reference sequence). Trimming cost V 0 bases and J 2 bases, with 13 bases left between them. The CDR3 is made up of 17 amino acids. This chain's CDR3 is CASSLAPRGDNTGELFF. Written as DNA, the CDR3 is TGTGCCAGCAGCTTAGCCCCCAGGGGAGATAACACCGGGGAGCTGTTTTTT.

This clone was found a few times. This chain links TRBV2 with TRBJ1-1; 7 nucleotides agree with TRBD1. The V segment lost 1 base and the J segment 0 bases; nucleotides outside the gene matches: 2. CDR3 length equals 15 residues. Germline CDR1 SNHLY, CDR2 FYNNEI. The DNA of the CDR3 is TGTGCCAGCAGTGAAGGGGGACAGATGAACACTGAAGCTTTCTTT. Protein product: CASSEGGQMNTEAFF.

V gene TRBV15 combines with J gene TRBJ1-6; a possible D gene is TRBD1 (5 bases). This CDR3 comprises 14 residues. Germline V lookup: CDR1 LNHNV, CDR2 YYDKDF (reference sequence). Trimming left V 3 bases short and J 5 bases short, with 8 bases between. The CDR3 loop is CATSRTDHNSPLHF. For the CDR3, the DNA is TGTGCCACCAGCAGGACAGATCATAATTCACCCCTCCACTTT.

V gene TRBV5-6 combines with J gene TRBJ1-2; D is perhaps TRBD1 (6 bases). Germline assignment: CDR1 SGHDT and CDR2 YYEEEE. This CDR3 is built from 14 residues. The V and J ends lost 1 base and 8 bases respectively, with 15 bases between them. As DNA, the CDR3 is TGTGCCAGCAGCTTGAGACAGGCGCCTACGGGCTACACCTTC. Translated: CASSLRQAPTGYTF. Based on the CDR3 plus reference TRBV5-6 and TRBJ1-2, the full variable domain is DAGVTQSPTHLIKTRGQQVTLRCSPKSGHDTVSWYQQALGQGPQFIFQYYEEEERQRGNFPDRFSGHQFPNYSSELNVNALLLGDSALYLCASSLRQAPTGYTFGSGTRLTVV.

This clone was picked up a small number of times. The V call is TRBV5-4, the J call TRBJ2-7; the match to TRBD1 covers 7 bases. The CDR3 has 14 amino acids. Germline values: CDR1 SGHNT, CDR2 YYREEE (reference sequence). Trimming took 1 base from V and 0 from J; bases not matched to a gene: 1. This chain's CDR3 is CASSLRTGSYEQYF. The CDR3 DNA follows: TGTGCCAGCAGCTTGAGGACAGGCTCCTACGAGCAGTACTTC.

This chain joins TRBV5-5 and TRBJ2-7; the D gene is possibly TRBD1 (6 bases). Germline CDR1 SGHKS, CDR2 YYEKEE (reference sequence). The ends were cut back, 0 bases at V and 2 bases at J, with 15 bases in the middle. The CDR3 loop spans 16 amino acids. The CDR3 nucleotides read TGTGCCAGCAGCTTGGTTGCGAGTCAGGGGACCTACGAGCAGTACTTC. This gives the protein CASSLVASQGTYEQYF.

V gene TRBV6-5 combines with J gene TRBJ2-2; D ambiguous. The germline CDR1 and CDR2 sequences are MNHEY and SVGAGI. This CDR3 comprises 15 residues. Trimming left V 0 bases short and J 4 bases short, with 9 bases between. CDR3 region: CASSYSHKITGELFF. CDR3 coding DNA: TGTGCCAGCAGTTACTCCCACAAAATCACCGGGGAGCTGTTTTTT.

The chain has TRBV2 and TRBJ2-7; the match to TRBD2 covers 10 bases. Trimming removed 9 bases from V and 7 bases from J; junction bases left unmatched: 6. CDR1 is SNHLY, CDR2 FYNNEI, per germline. The CDR3 loop spans 12 amino acids. CDR3 residues: CASLAGVGEQYF. CDR3 DNA sequence: TGTGCCAGTCTAGCGGGAGTCGGAGAGCAGTACTTC.

This sequence joins TRBV30 and TRBJ2-3, with 9 bases matching TRBD2. CDR3 size: 13 residues. Per the germline V gene, CDR1 is GTSNPN and CDR2 is SVGIG (reference sequence). The CDR3 DNA is TGTGTAGCGGGGGCCATTCAGGCAGATACGCAGTATTTT. Encoded protein: CVAGAIQADTQYF. The whole variable domain, filled in from reference TRBV30 and TRBJ2-3, reads SQTIHQWPATLVQPVGSPLSLECTVEGTSNPNLYWYRQAAGRGLQLLFYSVGIGQISSEVPQNLSASRPQDRQFILSSKKLLLSDSGFYLCVAGAIQADTQYFGPGTRLTVL.